These T cell receptor beta chains were read from a single sample in a study of T cells in Graves' hyperthyroidism and ophthalmopathy. TCRdb reanalysed the multiplex PCR reads using MiXCR and keeps one entry per CDR3 protein. The sample lists around 440,000 distinct CDR3 sequences; approximately 15% were seen once. What was sequenced was blood. Every receptor here comes from a woman aged 18-29 years with Graves' hyperthyroidism. Both conserved end residues are part of each CDR3. Each record gives: V gene, J gene, D gene, clone size, CDR3 DNA, CDR3 protein. The D gene is left open where the match is weak. Expanded clones are given a class, and other clones once, few, many or no size at all.

V gene: TRBV20-1
J gene: TRBJ1-1
D gene: .
clone size: .
CDR3 DNA: TGCAGTGCTAGCTTCGGACTAGCGGGGGGCGCGACTTTCTTT
CDR3 protein: CSASFGLAGGATFF

V gene: TRBV7-9
J gene: TRBJ2-4
D gene: .
clone size: .
CDR3 DNA: TGTGCCAGCAGCTTAGGGGGGGCCATTCAGTACTTC
CDR3 protein: CASSLGGAIQYF

V gene: TRBV29-1
J gene: TRBJ2-7
D gene: TRBD1
clone size: many
CDR3 DNA: TGCAGCGCAACCGGGACAGGGCTCTACGAGCAGTACTTC
CDR3 protein: CSATGTGLYEQYF

V gene: TRBV7-8
J gene: TRBJ2-7
D gene: .
clone size: many
CDR3 DNA: TGTGCCAGCAGCTCCCGAGGGGTCAGGGTCCCCTCCGAGCAGTACTTC
CDR3 protein: CASSSRGVRVPSEQYF

V gene: TRBV24-1
J gene: TRBJ2-7
D gene: TRBD1
clone size: many
CDR3 DNA: TGTGCCACCAGTGATGCCGGGACAGGGGGCGACGAGCAGTACTTC
CDR3 protein: CATSDAGTGGDEQYF

V gene: TRBV2
J gene: TRBJ1-5
D gene: .
clone size: once
CDR3 DNA: TGTGCCAGCAGTTCTTTTCCAACTCAGCCCCAGCATTTT
CDR3 protein: CASSSFPTQPQHF

V gene: TRBV7-6
J gene: TRBJ2-7
D gene: .
clone size: many
CDR3 DNA: TGTGCCAGCAGCTTACTGGACGGAGCCTACGAGCAGTACTTC
CDR3 protein: CASSLLDGAYEQYF

V gene: TRBV15
J gene: TRBJ2-1
D gene: .
clone size: .
CDR3 DNA: TGTGCCACCAGCTTCGGCGCGGGAACTTACAATGAGCAGTTCTTC
CDR3 protein: CATSFGAGTYNEQFF

V gene: TRBV5-5
J gene: TRBJ1-4
D gene: .
clone size: .
CDR3 DNA: TGTGCCAGCAGCGAGGGCCCGTCAACTAATGAAAAACTGCTTTTT
CDR3 protein: CASSEGPSTNEKLLF

V gene: TRBV20-1
J gene: TRBJ2-3
D gene: TRBD1
clone size: many
CDR3 DNA: TGCAGTGCTAACGGACAGGGGCCCAAAACAGATACGCAGTATTTT
CDR3 protein: CSANGQGPKTDTQYF

V gene: TRBV6-1
J gene: TRBJ2-4
D gene: .
clone size: .
CDR3 DNA: TGTGCCAGCAGTGGACAGACGGTAGCCAAAAACATTCAGTACTTC
CDR3 protein: CASSGQTVAKNIQYF

V gene: TRBV2
J gene: TRBJ2-2
D gene: .
clone size: many
CDR3 DNA: TGTGCCAGCAGTGAAAAGCAGCGACCTAACACCGGGGAGCTGTTTTTT
CDR3 protein: CASSEKQRPNTGELFF

V gene: TRBV18
J gene: TRBJ1-2
D gene: .
clone size: few
CDR3 DNA: TGTGCCAGCTCACCACGGGCCTCTGGGGTTAACTATGGCTACACCTTC
CDR3 protein: CASSPRASGVNYGYTF

V gene: TRBV20-1
J gene: TRBJ2-7
D gene: .
clone size: many
CDR3 DNA: TGCAGTGCTAGGGGTACGACCCCCGGGGCCTACGAGCAGTACTTC
CDR3 protein: CSARGTTPGAYEQYF

V gene: TRBV27
J gene: TRBJ2-7
D gene: .
clone size: .
CDR3 DNA: TGTGCCAGCAGTTTAGAATCGTCGAGGTACGAGCAGTACTTC
CDR3 protein: CASSLESSRYEQYF

V gene: TRBV24-1
J gene: TRBJ2-7
D gene: TRBD2
clone size: few
CDR3 DNA: TGTGCCACCAGTGGGGGCCGACTAGCGGGAATCTACGAGCAGTACTTC
CDR3 protein: CATSGGRLAGIYEQYF

V gene: TRBV13
J gene: TRBJ2-2
D gene: .
clone size: few
CDR3 DNA: TGTGCCAGCAACGTTGGATTGGGATCCGGGACCGGGGAGCTGTTTTTT
CDR3 protein: CASNVGLGSGTGELFF

V gene: TRBV3-1
J gene: TRBJ1-2
D gene: .
clone size: .
CDR3 DNA: TGTGCCAGCAGCGTAGCTACCCCAGGGACAGGCTACACCTTC
CDR3 protein: CASSVATPGTGYTF

V gene: TRBV20-1
J gene: TRBJ2-3
D gene: .
clone size: many
CDR3 DNA: TGCAGTGCTAGGGACTACACCCGGGGAGATACGCAGTATTTT
CDR3 protein: CSARDYTRGDTQYF

V gene: TRBV5-1
J gene: TRBJ2-2
D gene: .
clone size: .
CDR3 DNA: TGCGCCAGCAGCTTTTACGGAGCTGGGGGCGGGGAGCTGTTTTTT
CDR3 protein: CASSFYGAGGGELFF

V gene: TRBV6-5
J gene: TRBJ2-2
D gene: .
clone size: .
CDR3 DNA: TGTGCCAGCAGTTACTTATCGGCCCACACCGGGGAGCTGTTTTTT
CDR3 protein: CASSYLSAHTGELFF

V gene: TRBV7-9
J gene: TRBJ2-7
D gene: .
clone size: .
CDR3 DNA: TGTGCCAGCAGCTTATTCAGGTCAAGGACCTCCTACGAGCAGTACTTC
CDR3 protein: CASSLFRSRTSYEQYF

V gene: TRBV20-1
J gene: TRBJ1-2
D gene: .
clone size: many
CDR3 DNA: TGCAGTGCTTGGGTGGGGGGAGGGTGGCAGGCTTCCAACTATGGCTACACCTTC
CDR3 protein: CSAWVGGGWQASNYGYTF

V gene: TRBV20-1
J gene: TRBJ2-1
D gene: .
clone size: .
CDR3 DNA: TGCAGTGCTGGCGCGAGACACCATAAAAACAATGAGCAGTTCTTC
CDR3 protein: CSAGARHHKNNEQFF

V gene: TRBV27
J gene: TRBJ2-5
D gene: TRBD2
clone size: many
CDR3 DNA: TGTGCCAGCAGTACGCTAGCGGGCAGGTGGGAGACCCAGTACTTC
CDR3 protein: CASSTLAGRWETQYF

V gene: TRBV6-5
J gene: TRBJ1-3
D gene: .
clone size: .
CDR3 DNA: TGTGCCAGCAGTAGTCAGAGCAACTCTGGAAACACCATATATTTT
CDR3 protein: CASSSQSNSGNTIYF

V gene: TRBV7-2
J gene: TRBJ2-5
D gene: .
clone size: many
CDR3 DNA: TGTGCCAGCAGCGCCGAGACCTTCCAGTACTTC
CDR3 protein: CASSAETFQYF

V gene: TRBV7-2
J gene: TRBJ2-7
D gene: .
clone size: few
CDR3 DNA: TGTGCCAGCAGCTTAGCAACCGGGACGCACTACGAGCAGTACTTC
CDR3 protein: CASSLATGTHYEQYF

V gene: TRBV6-1
J gene: TRBJ1-2
D gene: .
clone size: .
CDR3 DNA: TGTGCCACCTGGGGGGGAGGCTACACCTTC
CDR3 protein: CATWGGGYTF

V gene: TRBV14
J gene: TRBJ2-3
D gene: .
clone size: .
CDR3 DNA: TGTGCCAGCAGCCAAGGCCGGGCCTACACAGATACGCAGTATTTT
CDR3 protein: CASSQGRAYTDTQYF

V gene: TRBV10-3
J gene: TRBJ2-7
D gene: TRBD1
clone size: many
CDR3 DNA: TGTGCCATCAGGTACAGGGGGAGCTCCTACGAGCAGTACTTC
CDR3 protein: CAIRYRGSSYEQYF

V gene: TRBV2
J gene: TRBJ1-1
D gene: .
clone size: many
CDR3 DNA: TGTGCCAGCAGTTACCAGGAAAAGACTGAAGCTTTCTTT
CDR3 protein: CASSYQEKTEAFF

V gene: TRBV7-2
J gene: TRBJ1-2
D gene: .
clone size: .
CDR3 DNA: TGTGCCAGCGGCTTAAGTTACAGACAGAACTATGGCTACACCTTC
CDR3 protein: CASGLSYRQNYGYTF

V gene: TRBV7-8
J gene: TRBJ2-2
D gene: .
clone size: .
CDR3 DNA: TGTGCCAGCAGCTTAGTTTTTCGGGGGGCTAGCAGAAACACCGGGGAGCTGTTTTTT
CDR3 protein: CASSLVFRGASRNTGELFF

V gene: TRBV5-6
J gene: TRBJ2-1
D gene: .
clone size: few
CDR3 DNA: TGTGCCAGCAGCGTAACTAGCCATTTGTTCTTC
CDR3 protein: CASSVTSHLFF